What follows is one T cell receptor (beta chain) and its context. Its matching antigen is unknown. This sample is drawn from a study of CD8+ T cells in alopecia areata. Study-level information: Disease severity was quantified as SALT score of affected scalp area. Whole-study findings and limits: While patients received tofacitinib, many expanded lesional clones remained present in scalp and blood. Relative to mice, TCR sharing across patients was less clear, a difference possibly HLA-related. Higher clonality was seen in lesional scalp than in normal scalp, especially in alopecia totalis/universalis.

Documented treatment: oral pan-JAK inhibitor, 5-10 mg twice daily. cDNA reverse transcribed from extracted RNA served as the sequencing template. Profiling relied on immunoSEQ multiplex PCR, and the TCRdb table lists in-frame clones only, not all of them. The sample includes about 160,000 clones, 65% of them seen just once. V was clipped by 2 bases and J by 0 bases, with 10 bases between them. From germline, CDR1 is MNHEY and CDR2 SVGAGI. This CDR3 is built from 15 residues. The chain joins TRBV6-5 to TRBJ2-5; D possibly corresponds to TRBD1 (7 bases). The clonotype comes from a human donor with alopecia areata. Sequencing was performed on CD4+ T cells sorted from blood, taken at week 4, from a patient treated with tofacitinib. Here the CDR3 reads CASSYAGTDQETQYF. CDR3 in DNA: TGTGCCAGCAGTTACGCGGGGACAGACCAAGAGACCCAGTACTTC.